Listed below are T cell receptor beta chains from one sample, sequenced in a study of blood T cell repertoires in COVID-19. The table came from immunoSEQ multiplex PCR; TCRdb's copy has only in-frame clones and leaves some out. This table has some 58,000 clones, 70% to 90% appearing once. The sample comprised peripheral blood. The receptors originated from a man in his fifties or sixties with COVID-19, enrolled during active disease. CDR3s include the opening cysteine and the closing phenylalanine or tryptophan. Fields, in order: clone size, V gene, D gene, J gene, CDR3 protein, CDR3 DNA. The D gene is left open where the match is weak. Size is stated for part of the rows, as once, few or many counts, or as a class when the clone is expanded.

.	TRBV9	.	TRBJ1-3	CASSAYDGYSGNTIYF	TGTGCCAGCAGCGCCTACGACGGGTACTCTGGAAACACCATATATTTT
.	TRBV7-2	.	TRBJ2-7	CASSLQQGSYEQYF	TGTGCCAGCAGCTTACAACAGGGCTCCTACGAGCAGTACTTC
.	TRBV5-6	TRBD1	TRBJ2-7	CASSDDPRDSHSYEQYF	TGTGCCAGCAGCGACGACCCCCGGGACAGTCACTCCTACGAGCAGTACTTC
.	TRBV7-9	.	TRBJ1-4	CASSLSGVREKLFF	TGTGCCAGCAGCTTGTCAGGGGTGAGAGAAAAACTGTTTTTT
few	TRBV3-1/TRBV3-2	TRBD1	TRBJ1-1	CASSQGQINTEAFF	TGTGCCAGCAGCCAGGGACAGATAAACACTGAAGCTTTCTTT
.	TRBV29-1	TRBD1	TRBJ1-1	CSAQDRGNTEAFF	TGCAGCGCCCAGGACAGGGGGAACACTGAAGCTTTCTTT
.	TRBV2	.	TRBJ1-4	CASKGQLATNEKLFF	TGTGCCAGCAAAGGACAGCTTGCAACTAATGAAAAACTGTTTTTT
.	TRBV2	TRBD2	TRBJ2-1	CASSKTSGSINEQFF	TGTGCCAGCAGTAAGACTAGCGGGAGTATCAATGAGCAGTTCTTC
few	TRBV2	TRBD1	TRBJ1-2	CASSRDTQGVGYGYTF	TGTGCCAGCAGTCGGGACACACAGGGGGTCGGCTATGGCTACACCTTC
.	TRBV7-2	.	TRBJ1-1	CASSGSREGEAFF	TGTGCCAGCAGCGGAAGTAGGGAGGGTGAAGCTTTCTTT
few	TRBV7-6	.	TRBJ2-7	CASSQGPDLPYEQYF	TGTGCCAGCAGCCAGGGGCCAGACCTCCCCTACGAGCAGTACTTC
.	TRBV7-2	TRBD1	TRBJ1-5	CASSLGGGGQPQHF	TGTGCCAGCAGCTTAGGAGGGGGCGGTCAGCCCCAGCATTTT
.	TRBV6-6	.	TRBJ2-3	CASSTRTDTQYF	TGTGCCAGCAGTACGAGGACAGATACGCAGTATTTT
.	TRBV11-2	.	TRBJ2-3	CATTGADTQYF	TGTGCCACCACCGGGGCAGATACGCAGTATTTT
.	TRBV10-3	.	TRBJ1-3	CAISEAGPGNTIYF	TGTGCCATCAGTGAGGCAGGGCCCGGAAACACCATATATTTT
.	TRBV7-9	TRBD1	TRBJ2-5	CASSRDRQQETQYF	TGTGCCAGCAGCCGGGACAGACAGCAAGAGACCCAGTACTTC
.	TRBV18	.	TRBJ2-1	CASSPPRLVSEQFF	TGTGCCAGCTCACCGCCGAGGCTGGTAAGTGAGCAGTTCTTC
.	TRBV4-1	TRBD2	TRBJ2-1	CASSQPTSGGLSDEQFF	TGCGCCAGCAGCCAACCTACTAGCGGGGGTCTTTCGGATGAGCAGTTCTTC
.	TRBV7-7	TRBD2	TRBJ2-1	CASSLAPTSGGSYNEQFF	TGTGCTAGCAGCTTAGCACCAACTAGCGGGGGATCCTACAATGAGCAGTTCTTC
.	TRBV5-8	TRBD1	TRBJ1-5	CASSLIDRGNQPQHF	TGTGCCAGCAGCTTAATCGACAGGGGGAACCAGCCCCAGCATTTT
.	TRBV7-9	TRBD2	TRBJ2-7	CASTPAGTSGSLGYEQYF	TGTGCCAGCACACCGGCCGGGACTAGCGGGAGCCTTGGCTACGAGCAGTACTTC
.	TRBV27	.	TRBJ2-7	CASSSSTGFGYEQYF	TGTGCCAGCAGTTCCAGCACGGGTTTCGGCTACGAGCAGTACTTC
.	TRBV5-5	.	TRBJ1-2	CASSLDSFSYGYTF	TGTGCCAGCAGCTTGGACAGCTTTTCCTATGGCTACACCTTC
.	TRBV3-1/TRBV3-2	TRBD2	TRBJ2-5	CASSQGPQGGQYF	TGTGCCAGCAGCCAAGGGCCCCAGGGAGGGCAGTACTTC
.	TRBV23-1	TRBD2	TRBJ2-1	CASSQSEDPSGRVGNEQFF	TGCGCCAGCAGTCAATCAGAGGATCCAAGCGGGAGGGTCGGCAATGAGCAGTTCTTC
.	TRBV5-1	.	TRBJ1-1	CASSIRTGNTEAFF	TGCGCCAGCAGCATCCGGACGGGAAACACTGAAGCTTTCTTT
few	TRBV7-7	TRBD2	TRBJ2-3	CASSRTSGGTDTQYF	TGTGCTAGCAGCCGGACTAGCGGGGGCACAGATACGCAGTATTTT
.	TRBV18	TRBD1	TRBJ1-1	CASSADRGSRVTEAFF	TGTGCCAGCTCAGCAGACAGGGGGAGTCGGGTCACTGAAGCTTTCTTT
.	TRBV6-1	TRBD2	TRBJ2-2	CASSLTSGYTGELFF	TGTGCCAGCAGCCTGACTAGCGGCTACACCGGGGAGCTGTTTTTT
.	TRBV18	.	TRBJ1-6	CASSPRTGQDSPLHF	TGTGCCAGCTCACCACGTACAGGGCAGGATTCACCCCTCCACTTT
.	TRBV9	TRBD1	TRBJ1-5	CASSPDRVDQPQHF	TGTGCCAGCAGCCCAGACAGGGTGGATCAGCCCCAGCATTTT
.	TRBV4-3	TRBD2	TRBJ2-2	CASSQLTSGPNTGELFF	TGCGCCAGCAGCCAACTAACTAGCGGGCCGAACACCGGGGAGCTGTTTTTT
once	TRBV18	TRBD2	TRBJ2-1	CASSTGLAGDFSSYNEQFF	TGTGCCAGCTCAACGGGACTAGCGGGAGACTTTAGCTCCTACAATGAGCAGTTCTTC
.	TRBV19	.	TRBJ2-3	CASSTRSSDTQYF	TGTGCCAGTAGTACCAGGTCGTCAGATACGCAGTATTTT
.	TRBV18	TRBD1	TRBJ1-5	CASSPPGQGKNQPQHF	TGTGCCAGCTCACCACCGGGACAGGGAAAAAATCAGCCCCAGCATTTT
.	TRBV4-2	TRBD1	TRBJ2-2	CASSQSDRADTGELFF	TGTGCCAGCAGCCAATCGGACAGGGCGGACACCGGGGAGCTGTTTTTT
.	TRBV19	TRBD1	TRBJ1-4	CASSLRDRVNTNEKLFF	TGTGCCAGTAGTCTCCGGGACAGGGTGAACACTAATGAAAAACTGTTTTTT
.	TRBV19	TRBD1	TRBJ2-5	CASSNVGQKQETQYF	TGTGCCAGTAGCAACGTGGGACAGAAGCAAGAGACCCAGTACTTC
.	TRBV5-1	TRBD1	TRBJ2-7	CASTGTGKLGEQYF	TGCGCCAGCACCGGGACAGGGAAATTGGGGGAGCAGTACTTC
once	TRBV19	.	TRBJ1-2	CASSIATVNYGYTF	TGTGCCAGTAGTATAGCGACAGTTAACTATGGCTACACCTTC
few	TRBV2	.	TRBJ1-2	CASSEALQGRGYTF	TGTGCCAGCAGTGAAGCGCTCCAGGGTAGGGGCTACACCTTC
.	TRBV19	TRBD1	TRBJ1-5	CASLRDRGSNQPQHF	TGTGCCAGCTTGCGCGACAGGGGAAGCAATCAGCCCCAGCATTTT
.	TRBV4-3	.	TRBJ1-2	CASSQVGGKAGNYGYTF	TGCGCCAGCAGCCAAGTCGGGGGGAAGGCGGGGAACTATGGCTACACCTTC
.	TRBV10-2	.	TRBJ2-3	CASSKRGGADTQYF	TGCGCCAGCAGTAAAAGAGGGGGGGCAGATACGCAGTATTTT
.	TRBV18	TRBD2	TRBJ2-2	CASSPGLASNTGELFF	TGTGCCAGCTCACCGGGACTAGCGTCGAACACCGGGGAGCTGTTTTTT
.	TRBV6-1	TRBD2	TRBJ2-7	CASSEGGGGVEQYF	TGTGCCAGCAGTGAAGGGGGGGGAGGGGTCGAGCAGTACTTC
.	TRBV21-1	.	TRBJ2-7	CASSPKGLAGAYEQYF	TGTGCCAGCAGCCCTAAGGGACTAGCGGGAGCCTACGAGCAGTACTTC
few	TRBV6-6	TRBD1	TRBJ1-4	CASRVTGSNEKLFF	TGTGCCAGCAGGGTGACAGGGTCAAATGAAAAACTGTTTTTT
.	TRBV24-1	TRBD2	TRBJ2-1	CATSDSGLAGGPGDEQFF	TGTGCCACCAGTGATTCGGGACTAGCGGGAGGGCCGGGCGATGAGCAGTTCTTC
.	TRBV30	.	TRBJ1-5	CAWSVAGGNQPQHF	TGTGCCTGGAGTGTCGCGGGGGGCAATCAGCCCCAGCATTTT
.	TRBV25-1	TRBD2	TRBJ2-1	CASSGRLAGEGNEQFF	TGTGCCAGCAGTGGTCGACTAGCGGGAGAGGGAAATGAGCAGTTCTTC
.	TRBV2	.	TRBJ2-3	CASRQRSRAGDTQYF	TGTGCCAGCAGACAAAGGTCCAGGGCGGGGGATACGCAGTATTTT
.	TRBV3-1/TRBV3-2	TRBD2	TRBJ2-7	CASSQVSGGVHEQYF	TGTGCCAGCAGCCAAGTCAGCGGGGGGGTCCACGAGCAGTACTTC
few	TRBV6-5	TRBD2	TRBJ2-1	CASSSSGGSSYNEQFF	TGTGCCAGCAGTTCTAGCGGGGGGAGCTCCTACAATGAGCAGTTCTTC
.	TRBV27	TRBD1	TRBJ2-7	CASSRTPGQIYEQYF	TGTGCCAGCAGCCGAACTCCGGGACAGATATACGAGCAGTACTTC
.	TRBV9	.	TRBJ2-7	CASSVWGIGGEQYF	TGTGCCAGCAGCGTATGGGGTATAGGGGGCGAGCAGTACTTC
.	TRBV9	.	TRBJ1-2	CASSVDQGNYGYTF	TGTGCCAGCAGCGTAGACCAGGGTAACTATGGCTACACCTTC
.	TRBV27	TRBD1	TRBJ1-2	CASRRQGVDGYTF	TGTGCCAGCAGGAGACAGGGGGTGGATGGCTACACCTTC
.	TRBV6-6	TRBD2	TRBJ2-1	CASSIAGGNNEQFF	TGTGCCAGCAGTATAGCGGGGGGGAACAATGAGCAGTTCTTC
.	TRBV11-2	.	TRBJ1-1	CASSPDQGTEAFF	TGTGCCAGCAGCCCGGACCAGGGCACTGAAGCTTTCTTT